This T cell receptor beta chain was found in a study of T-cell reconstitution after alpha-beta-depleted transplantation in children. This CDR3 has 13 residues. With 0 bases removed from V and 8 bases from J, the gap between germline ends came to 8 bases. Germline lookup yields CDR1 SGHAT and CDR2 FQNNGV. Preparation of the TCRbeta library was carried out with unique molecular identifiers. From the PCR reads, TCRdb called clonotypes with MiXCR, one entry per CDR3 protein. The sample holds 490,000 or so distinct CDR3 sequences, roughly an eighth seen once. This clonotype was recorded at least ten times.

This TCR was sampled from a human donor who donated a stem cell graft to a child with combined immunodeficiency. The chain employs TRBV11-2 and TRBJ2-1; D may correspond to TRBD1 or TRBD2 (5 bases each). The source material was PBMCs from the stem cell graft donor, sampled from the stem cell graft. CDR3 sequence reads: CASSLEGVDEQFF. CDR3 DNA sequence: TGTGCCAGCAGCTTAGAGGGGGTCGATGAGCAGTTCTTC. The full variable domain, its missing parts supplied by reference TRBV11-2 and TRBJ2-1, is EAGVAQSPRYKIIEKRQSVAFWCNPISGHATLYWYQQILGQGPKLLIQFQNNGVVDDSQLPKDRFSAERLKGVDSTLKIQPAKLEDSAVYLCASSLEGVDEQFFGPGTRLTVL.